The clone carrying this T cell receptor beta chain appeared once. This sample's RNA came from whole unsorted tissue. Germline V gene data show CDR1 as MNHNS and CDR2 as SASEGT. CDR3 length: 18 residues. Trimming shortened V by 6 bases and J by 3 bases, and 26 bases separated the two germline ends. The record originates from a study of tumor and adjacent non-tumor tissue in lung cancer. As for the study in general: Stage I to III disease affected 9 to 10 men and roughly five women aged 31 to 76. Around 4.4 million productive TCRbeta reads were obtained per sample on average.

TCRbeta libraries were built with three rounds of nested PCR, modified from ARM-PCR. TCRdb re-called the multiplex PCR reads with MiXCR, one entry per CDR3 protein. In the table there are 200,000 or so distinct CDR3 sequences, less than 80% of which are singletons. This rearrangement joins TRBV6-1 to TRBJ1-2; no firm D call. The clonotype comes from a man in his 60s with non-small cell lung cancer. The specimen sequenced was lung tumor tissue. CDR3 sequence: CASRKTLGGFSDDYGYTF. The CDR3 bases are TGTGCCAGCAGGAAGACCCTTGGTGGGTTCTCAGACGACTATGGCTACACCTTC.